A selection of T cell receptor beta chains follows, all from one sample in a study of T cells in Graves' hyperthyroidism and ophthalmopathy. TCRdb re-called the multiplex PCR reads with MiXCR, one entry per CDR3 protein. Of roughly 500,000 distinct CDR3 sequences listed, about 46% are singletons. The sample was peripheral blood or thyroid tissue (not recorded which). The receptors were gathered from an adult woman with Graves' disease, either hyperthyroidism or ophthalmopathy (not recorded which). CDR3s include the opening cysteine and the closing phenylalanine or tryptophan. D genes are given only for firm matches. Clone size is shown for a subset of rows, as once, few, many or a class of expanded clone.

CSVEVGVNTEAFF TGCAGCGTTGAAGTTGGGGTGAACACTGAAGCTTTCTTT TRBJ1-1 TRBV29-1 many .
CASSLRGLAGYQGETQYF TGTGCCAGCAGCTTACGGGGGCTAGCGGGATATCAGGGGGAGACCCAGTACTTC TRBJ2-5 TRBV7-8 . TRBD2
CSARDPGQGLRGSGETQYF TGCAGTGCTAGAGATCCTGGACAAGGTCTGCGGGGGAGTGGGGAGACCCAGTACTTC TRBJ2-5 TRBV20-1 . TRBD2
CASSPEQYF TGCGCCAGCAGCCCCGAGCAGTACTTC TRBJ2-7 TRBV4-3 . .
CASSFVDTIAGELFF TGCGCCAGCAGCTTTGTCGACACCATCGCCGGGGAGCTGTTTTTT TRBJ2-2 TRBV5-1 . .
CATKEGDEEETQYF TGCGCGACTAAGGAGGGGGACGAGGAAGAGACCCAGTACTTC TRBJ2-5 TRBV5-1 . .
CASSRGTSGNNEQYF TGTGCCAGCTCACGTGGGACTAGCGGGAATAACGAGCAGTACTTC TRBJ2-7 TRBV2 few TRBD2
CSASLANTGETQYF TGCAGTGCTAGTTTGGCGAACACCGGGGAGACCCAGTACTTC TRBJ2-5 TRBV20-1 . .
CASSQGGHNYGYTF TGTGCCAGCAGCCAAGGGGGACACAACTATGGCTACACCTTC TRBJ1-2 TRBV3-1 . .
CASSESSGIAGELFF TGCGCCAGCAGTGAGTCGTCGGGGATTGCCGGGGAGCTGTTTTTT TRBJ2-2 TRBV10-1 few .
CASSSPFGEVIYF TGTGCCAGCAGCTCTCCCTTTGGGGAAGTAATATATTTT TRBJ1-3 TRBV7-9 . .
CSAYPGLTEAFF TGCAGTGCCTATCCAGGGTTAACTGAAGCTTTCTTT TRBJ1-1 TRBV20-1 . .
CASSAGLAVEQYF TGTGCCAGCAGTGCCGGACTAGCCGTCGAGCAGTACTTC TRBJ2-7 TRBV12-3/TRBV12-4 many TRBD2
CASSLGVRRWAAAFF TGTGCCAGCAGCTTAGGGGTGCGACGTTGGGCTGCGGCTTTCTTT TRBJ1-1 TRBV7-2 . .
CASSQTGASRSAFF TGCGCCAGCAGCCAAACAGGGGCGTCGCGTAGTGCTTTCTTT TRBJ1-1 TRBV4-1 once TRBD1
CSAREPRGNTGELFF TGCAGTGCTAGAGAGCCCAGGGGGAACACCGGGGAGCTGTTTTTT TRBJ2-2 TRBV20-1 . .
CAISGGQGGSQPQHF TGTGCCATCAGTGGAGGGCAGGGGGGTAGTCAGCCCCAGCATTTT TRBJ1-5 TRBV10-3 . TRBD1
CASTKGQGLNTEAFF TGCGCCAGCACCAAAGGACAGGGGCTAAACACTGAAGCTTTCTTT TRBJ1-1 TRBV5-1 many TRBD1
CASSDPGTGGGEQYF TGTGCCAGCAGTGACCCCGGGACAGGGGGCGGCGAGCAGTACTTC TRBJ2-7 TRBV6-1 . TRBD1
CSVTSVNTGELFF TGCAGCGTGACTTCAGTGAACACCGGGGAGCTGTTTTTT TRBJ2-2 TRBV29-1 once .
CASSPAGIKTYEQYF TGTGCCAGTAGCCCCGCAGGGATCAAAACCTACGAGCAGTACTTC TRBJ2-7 TRBV19 . .
CASSSGGTWELFF TGTGCCAGCAGTTCCGGTGGTACCTGGGAGCTGTTTTTT TRBJ2-2 TRBV28 . .
CASLQTGSNSPLHF TGTGCCAGCCTTCAAACGGGAAGTAATTCACCCCTCCACTTT TRBJ1-6 TRBV7-2 . .
CASSLGEKGRRGYTF TGTGCCAGCAGCTTAGGGGAGAAGGGGCGACGGGGCTACACCTTC TRBJ1-2 TRBV7-6 . .
CASSQDPGVDSPLHF TGTGCCAGCAGCCAAGATCCAGGGGTCGATTCACCCCTCCACTTT TRBJ1-6 TRBV14 . .
CATSVDRGDQPQHF TGTGCCACCAGTGTTGACAGGGGAGATCAGCCCCAGCATTTT TRBJ1-5 TRBV24-1 once TRBD1